Listed here are 4 T cell receptor beta chains from one sample, sequenced in a study of T cells after posttransplantation cyclophosphamide. The assay was immunoSEQ multiplex PCR, and TCRdb's table has in-frame clones only and misses some. Observed are approximately 35,000 clones, no singletons, with the top ten taking around 5%. Source material: PBMCs. Every receptor here comes from a young woman in good health and a related stem cell transplant donor.

This clone has ten or more counts. J is TRBJ1-2 and V is TRBV19; D perhaps matches TRBD1 (6 bases). V was trimmed by 6 bases and J by 8 bases, leaving 31 bases between them. Germline CDR1 reads LNHDA; CDR2 reads SQIVND (reference sequence). This CDR3 spans 18 amino acids. CDR3: CASSSTLRTAVVWEGYTF. CDR3 coding DNA: TGTGCCAGTAGCAGTACTCTACGGACAGCGGTGGTATGGGAAGGCTACACCTTC.

This clone was seen repeatedly, ten times or more. The chain employs TRBV6-2 or TRBV6-3 and TRBJ1-2; TRBD1 matches 8 bases. With V trimmed by 6 bases and J by 3 bases, 6 bases remained unmatched. The length of the CDR3 is 14 residues. Germline V gene data show CDR1 as MNHEY and CDR2 as SVGEGT. CDR3 residues: CASRQGQGYYGYTF. CDR3 DNA: TGTGCCAGCAGACAAGGACAGGGATACTATGGCTACACCTTC.

This clone was counted at least ten times. The rearrangement uses TRBV5-1 and TRBJ1-1; D might be TRBD1 (5 bases). CDR3 size: 13 residues. CDR1 SGHRS and CDR2 YFSETQ come from the germline V gene. The ends were cut back, 2 bases at V and 1 base at J, with 6 bases in the middle. CDR3 nucleotides: TGCGCCAGCAGCTTTCAGGGGAACACTGAAGCTTTCTTT. As protein: CASSFQGNTEAFF.

This clone was found a few times. V usage is TRBV6-5 and J usage is TRBJ1-5; the D gene is possibly TRBD1 (6 bases). Germline V lookup: CDR1 MNHEY, CDR2 SVGAGI. This CDR3 contains 14 residues. The germline V and J ends were trimmed by 4 bases and 7 bases, with 14 bases remaining between them. CDR3 DNA: TGTGCCAGCAGTTTACAGGGCGCAAACCAGCCCCAGCATTTT. This sequence encodes CASSLQGANQPQHF.